The T cell receptor beta chain under discussion was sequenced for a study of cytomegalovirus exposure and HLA in healthy donors. Study overall: Out of 350 to 400 genotyped donors, roughly 83% belonged to the Caucasian-associated ancestry cluster. Study-wide points: Altogether, 160 or so TCR beta chains were recorded as cytomegalovirus-associated. Earlier analysis yielded a pattern in which most TCR beta V segments were productive about 90% or about 30% of the time.

This CDR3 region has 16 residues. Trimming left V 0 bases short and J 0 bases short, with 8 bases between. Germline CDR1 and CDR2: MNHEY and SVGAGI. Details on this clone: Antigen specificity is unknown. Other DNA sequences in this specimen translate into the identical CDR3.

Everyone who donated was a healthy bone marrow donor. The PCR made use of 60 Vbeta and 13 Jbeta primers. The repertoire was sequenced with immunoSEQ multiplex PCR; TCRdb's copy has only in-frame clones and lacks some. Its listing shows 65,000 to 95,000 clones. The receptor's source is a woman aged 60-75 years in good health and CMV-seronegative. The chain has TRBV6-5 and TRBJ1-4; D is uncertain. The sequencing sample was made of PBMCs. The CDR3 DNA follows: TGTGCCAGCAGTTACTCGGGCGGGGCAACTAATGAAAAACTGTTTTTT. This sequence encodes CASSYSGGATNEKLFF.